The T cell receptor (beta chain) under discussion was sequenced for a study of beta chain features in type 1 diabetes. Whole-study results and caveats: Patients with Type 1 diabetes showed moderately but significantly shorter TCRB CDR3s in all four CD4+ subsets. Compared with healthy donors, patients appeared to share more similar naive, central memory and regulatory TCRB repertoires.

V dropped 2 bases and J dropped 7 bases, with 9 bases sitting between them. The CDR3 loop spans 14 amino acids. Germline loops: CDR1 SGHTA, CDR2 FQGNSA. This clone occurred a few times. As yet, its antigen is unknown. Expressed TCRB transcripts were sequenced after all isolated RNA was converted to cDNA. Profiled with immunoSEQ multiplex PCR; TCRdb holds only in-frame clones, not every one. The sample records tens of thousands of clones, 35% to 50% being singletons. Sequenced sample: Tregs from blood. The J gene is TRBJ1-6, the V gene TRBV7-2; D is unresolved. This TCR derives from a man between 25 and 39 years old with type 1 diabetes. CDR3: CASSLYTGNSPLHF. The DNA of the CDR3 is TGTGCCAGCAGCTTATATACGGGGAATTCACCCCTCCACTTT.